This T cell receptor (beta chain) was retrieved from a study of STAT5B mutations in CD4+ large granular lymphocyte leukemia. Produced via immunoSEQ multiplex PCR; TCRdb's table is partial and in-frame only. The sample has around 48,000 clones; just over 70% are singletons. Trimming cost V 5 bases and J 4 bases; bases outside gene matches: 8. This CDR3 is built from 15 residues. Germline assignment: CDR1 SGHRS and CDR2 YFSETQ. Material for sequencing was CD4+ T cells from blood buffy coats. The receptor's source is a human donor in good health. The chain employs TRBV5-1 and TRBJ2-3, with TRBD1 identical over 9 bases. The CDR3 region is CASRRGQGSSDTQYF. The CDR3 coding sequence is TGCGCCAGCAGAAGGGGACAGGGTTCATCAGATACGCAGTATTTT.